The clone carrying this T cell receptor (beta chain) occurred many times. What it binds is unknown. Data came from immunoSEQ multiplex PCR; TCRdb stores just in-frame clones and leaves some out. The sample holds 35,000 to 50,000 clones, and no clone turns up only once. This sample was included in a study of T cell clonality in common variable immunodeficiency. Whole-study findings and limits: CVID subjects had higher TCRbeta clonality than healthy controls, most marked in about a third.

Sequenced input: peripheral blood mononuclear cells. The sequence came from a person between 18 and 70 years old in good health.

CDR3 loop: CASSLAGGADYNEQFF. CDR3 DNA, as far as it was read: TGCGCCAGCAGCTTGGCGGGGGGGGCAGACTACAATGAG. This rearrangement joins TRBV5-1 to TRBJ2-1; 8 bases are a match to TRBD2. The CDR3 extends 3 residues past the end of the read, so its final part is completed from the germline J gene. J gave up 3 bases and V 0 bases, and 5 bases lay outside the gene matches. Germline V CDR1 and CDR2: SGHRS, YFSETQ. This CDR3 spans 16 amino acids. The full variable domain, completed using reference TRBV5-1 and TRBJ2-1, is KAGVTQTPRYLIKTRGQQVTLSCSPISGHRSVSWYQQTPGQGLQFLFEYFSETQRNKGNFPGRFSGRQFSNSRSEMNVSTLELGDSALYLCASSLAGGADYNEQFFGPGTRLTVL.